This is a list of T cell receptor beta chains from one sample in a study of control samples from healthy donors and cancer patients. The repertoire was sequenced with immunoSEQ multiplex PCR; TCRdb's copy has only in-frame clones and lacks some. The sample lists about 150,000 clones, around 90% occurring once. Sequenced: blood. These receptors originate from a man between 25 and 39 years old in good health. Each CDR3 is given without its conserved first and last residue.

V gene: TRBV3-1/TRBV3-2; J gene: TRBJ2-2; CDR3 protein: ASSLWTGTGELF
V gene: TRBV7-9; J gene: TRBJ2-7; CDR3 protein: ASSSSTGPEQY
V gene: TRBV24-1; J gene: TRBJ1-2; CDR3 protein: ATSEAGTDSYYGYT
V gene: TRBV30; J gene: TRBJ2-2; CDR3 protein: ATIAEGMGTGELF
V gene: TRBV7-9; J gene: TRBJ2-7; CDR3 protein: ASSQATGHYEQY
V gene: TRBV7-9; J gene: TRBJ2-1; CDR3 protein: ASSFFGVSNGFDEQF
V gene: TRBV24-1; J gene: TRBJ2-3; CDR3 protein: ATSDLDRGTDTQY
V gene: TRBV7-3; J gene: TRBJ2-1; CDR3 protein: ASSLGTSANEQF
V gene: TRBV5-1; J gene: TRBJ1-3; CDR3 protein: ASSLDPGGNTIY
V gene: TRBV19; J gene: TRBJ2-5; CDR3 protein: ASSIGQAGETQY
V gene: TRBV5-5; J gene: TRBJ2-3; CDR3 protein: ASSLAGGEDTQY
V gene: TRBV12-3/TRBV12-4; J gene: TRBJ1-1; CDR3 protein: ASSKTENTEAF
V gene: TRBV11-2; J gene: TRBJ2-1; CDR3 protein: ASSLVDEQF
V gene: TRBV9; J gene: TRBJ2-5; CDR3 protein: ASSGLLGLAEETQY
V gene: TRBV9; J gene: TRBJ2-1; CDR3 protein: ASSVIDEPHNEQF
V gene: TRBV29-1; J gene: TRBJ2-2; CDR3 protein: SVETRNTGELF